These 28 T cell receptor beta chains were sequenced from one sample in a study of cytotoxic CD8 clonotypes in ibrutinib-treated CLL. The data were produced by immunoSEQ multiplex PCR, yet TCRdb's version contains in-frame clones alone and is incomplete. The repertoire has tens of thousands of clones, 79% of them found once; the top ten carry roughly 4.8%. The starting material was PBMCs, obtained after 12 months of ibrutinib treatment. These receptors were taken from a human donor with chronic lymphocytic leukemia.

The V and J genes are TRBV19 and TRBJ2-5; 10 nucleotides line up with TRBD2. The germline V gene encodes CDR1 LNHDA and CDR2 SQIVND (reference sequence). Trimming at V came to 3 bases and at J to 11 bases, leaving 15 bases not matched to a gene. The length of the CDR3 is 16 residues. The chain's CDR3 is CASSMAAGVAGGSQYF. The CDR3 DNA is TGTGCCAGTAGTATGGCCGCCGGGGTAGCGGGAGGTTCTCAGTACTTC.

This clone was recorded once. The CDR3 coding sequence is TGTGCCATCAGTGAGTCGCAGGTAAATGGCTACACCTTC. The encoded protein is CAISESQVNGYTF. This rearrangement joins TRBV10-3 to TRBJ1-2; unclear D gene. V was clipped by 0 bases and J by 6 bases, with 8 bases between them. CDR1 is ENHRY, CDR2 SYGVKD, per germline. This CDR3 contains 13 residues.

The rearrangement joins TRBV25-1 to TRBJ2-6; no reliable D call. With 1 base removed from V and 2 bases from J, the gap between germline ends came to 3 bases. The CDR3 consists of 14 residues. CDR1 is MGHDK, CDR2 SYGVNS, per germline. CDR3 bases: TGTGCCAGCAGTGAATGGCCTGGGGCCAACGTCCTGACTTTC. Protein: CASSEWPGANVLTF.

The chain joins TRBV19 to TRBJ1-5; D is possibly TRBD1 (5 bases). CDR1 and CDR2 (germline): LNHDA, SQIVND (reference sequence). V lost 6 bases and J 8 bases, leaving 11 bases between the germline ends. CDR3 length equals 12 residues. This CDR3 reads CASREGEKPQHF. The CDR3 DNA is TGTGCCAGTAGAGAAGGGGAGAAGCCCCAGCATTTT.

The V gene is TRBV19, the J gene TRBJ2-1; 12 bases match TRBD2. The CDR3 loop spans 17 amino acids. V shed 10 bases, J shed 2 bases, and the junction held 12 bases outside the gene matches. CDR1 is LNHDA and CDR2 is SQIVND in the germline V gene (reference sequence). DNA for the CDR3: TGTGCCACACAAAGACTAGCGGGAGCCTCCACCTACAATGAGCAGTTCTTC. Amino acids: CATQRLAGASTYNEQFF.

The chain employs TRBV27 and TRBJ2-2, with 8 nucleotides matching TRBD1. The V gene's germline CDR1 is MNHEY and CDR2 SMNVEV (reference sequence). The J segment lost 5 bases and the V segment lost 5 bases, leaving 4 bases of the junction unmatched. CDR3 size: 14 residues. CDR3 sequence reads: CASSTRQGTGELFF. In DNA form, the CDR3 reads TGTGCCAGCAGTACTAGACAGGGGACCGGGGAGCTGTTTTTT.

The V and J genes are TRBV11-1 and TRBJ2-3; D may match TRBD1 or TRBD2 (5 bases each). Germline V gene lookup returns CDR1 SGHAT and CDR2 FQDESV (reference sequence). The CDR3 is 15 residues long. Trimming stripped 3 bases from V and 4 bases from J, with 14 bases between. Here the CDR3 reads CASSFRDLGADTQYF. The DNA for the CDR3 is TGTGCCAGCAGCTTCCGGGATCTGGGGGCAGATACGCAGTATTTT.

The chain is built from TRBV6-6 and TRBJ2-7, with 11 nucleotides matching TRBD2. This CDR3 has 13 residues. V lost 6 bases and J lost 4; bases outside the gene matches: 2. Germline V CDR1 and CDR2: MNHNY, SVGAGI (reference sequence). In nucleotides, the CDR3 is TGTGCCAGCAGGTCTAGCGGGAGGTACGAGCAGTACTTC. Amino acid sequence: CASRSSGRYEQYF.

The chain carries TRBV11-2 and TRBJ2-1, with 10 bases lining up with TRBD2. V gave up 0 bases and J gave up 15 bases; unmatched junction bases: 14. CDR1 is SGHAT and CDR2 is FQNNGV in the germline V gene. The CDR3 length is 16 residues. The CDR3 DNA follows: TGTGCCAGCAGCTTAGATGTGGCTAGCGGGAGAGTTAGTCGGTTCTTC. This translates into CASSLDVASGRVSRFF.

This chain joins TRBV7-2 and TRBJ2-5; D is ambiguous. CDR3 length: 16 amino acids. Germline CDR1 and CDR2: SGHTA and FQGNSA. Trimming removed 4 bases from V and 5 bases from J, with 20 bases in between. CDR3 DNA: TGTGCCAGCAGCTCCCAGTCGACCCTGATGGTTGAGACCCAGTACTTC. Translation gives CASSSQSTLMVETQYF.

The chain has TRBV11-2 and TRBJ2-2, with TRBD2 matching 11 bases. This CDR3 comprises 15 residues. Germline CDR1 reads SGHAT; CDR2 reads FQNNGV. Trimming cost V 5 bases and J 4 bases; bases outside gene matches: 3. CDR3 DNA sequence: TGTGCCAGCAGCATCGGACTAGCGGGCACCGGGGAGCTGTTTTTT. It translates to CASSIGLAGTGELFF.

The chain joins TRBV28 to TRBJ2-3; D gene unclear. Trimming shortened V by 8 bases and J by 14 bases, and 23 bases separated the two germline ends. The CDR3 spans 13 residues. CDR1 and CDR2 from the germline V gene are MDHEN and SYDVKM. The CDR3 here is CASRNPRVISRYF. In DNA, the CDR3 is TGTGCCAGCCGAAACCCCCGGGTCATCTCGAGGTATTTT.

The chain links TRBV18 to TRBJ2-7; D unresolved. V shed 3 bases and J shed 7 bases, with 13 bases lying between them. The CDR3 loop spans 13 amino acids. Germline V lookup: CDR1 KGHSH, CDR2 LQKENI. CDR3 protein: CASSPDELVEQYF. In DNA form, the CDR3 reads TGTGCCAGCTCACCGGACGAGTTAGTGGAGCAGTACTTC.

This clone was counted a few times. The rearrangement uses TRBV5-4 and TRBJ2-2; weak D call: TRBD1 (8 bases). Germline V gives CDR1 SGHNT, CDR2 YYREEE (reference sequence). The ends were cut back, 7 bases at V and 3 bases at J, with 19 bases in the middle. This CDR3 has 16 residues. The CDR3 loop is CASRSRTGRDTGELFF. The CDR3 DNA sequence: TGTGCCAGCCGCTCCCGGACAGGGAGGGACACCGGGGAGCTGTTTTTT.

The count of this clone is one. CDR3 DNA sequence: TGTGCCAGCAGCGTAGTGTCGGGGGTAGGGGAAGCTTTCTTT. It specifies CASSVVSGVGEAFF. This chain links TRBV9 with TRBJ1-1, with D possibly matching TRBD1 (5 bases). The length of the CDR3 is 14 residues. V was clipped by 0 bases and J by 8 bases, with 14 bases between them. Germline V gives CDR1 SGDLS, CDR2 YYNGEE.

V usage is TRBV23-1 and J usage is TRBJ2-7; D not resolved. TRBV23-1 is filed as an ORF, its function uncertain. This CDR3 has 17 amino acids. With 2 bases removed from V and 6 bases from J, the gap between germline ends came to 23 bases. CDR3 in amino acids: CASSQHPPDRALAEQYF. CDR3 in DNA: TGCGCCAGCAGTCAACACCCCCCGGATAGGGCCCTTGCCGAGCAGTACTTC.

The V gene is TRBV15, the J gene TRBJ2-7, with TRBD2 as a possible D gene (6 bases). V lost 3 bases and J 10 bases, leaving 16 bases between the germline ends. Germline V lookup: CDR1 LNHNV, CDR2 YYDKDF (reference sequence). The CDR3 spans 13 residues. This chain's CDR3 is CATSSTRGEAQYF. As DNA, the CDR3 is TGTGCCACCAGCAGCACCCGAGGGGAGGCCCAGTACTTC.

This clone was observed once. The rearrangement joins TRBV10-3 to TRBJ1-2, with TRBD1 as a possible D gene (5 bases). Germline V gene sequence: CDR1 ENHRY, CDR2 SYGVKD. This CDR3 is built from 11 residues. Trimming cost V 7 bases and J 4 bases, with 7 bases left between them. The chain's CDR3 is CAITGTYGYTF. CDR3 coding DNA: TGTGCCATCACAGGGACCTATGGCTACACCTTC.

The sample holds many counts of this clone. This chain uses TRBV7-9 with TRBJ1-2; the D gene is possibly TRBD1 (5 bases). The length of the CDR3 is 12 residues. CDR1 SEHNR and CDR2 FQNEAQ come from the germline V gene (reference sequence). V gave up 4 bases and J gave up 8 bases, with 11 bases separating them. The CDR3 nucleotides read TGTGCCAGCAGCTCCCGACAGTTAGGCTACACCTTC. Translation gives CASSSRQLGYTF.

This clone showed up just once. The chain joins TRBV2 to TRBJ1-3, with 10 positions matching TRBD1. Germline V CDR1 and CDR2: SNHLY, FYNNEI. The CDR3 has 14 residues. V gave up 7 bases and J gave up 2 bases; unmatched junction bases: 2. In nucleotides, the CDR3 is TGTGCCAGCACTGGGACAGGGGCTGGAAACACCATATATTTT. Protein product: CASTGTGAGNTIYF.

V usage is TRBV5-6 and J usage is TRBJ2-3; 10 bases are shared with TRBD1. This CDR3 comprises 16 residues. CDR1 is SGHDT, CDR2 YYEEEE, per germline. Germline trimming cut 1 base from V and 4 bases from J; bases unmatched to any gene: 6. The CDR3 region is CASSLPGQGMADTQYF. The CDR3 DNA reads TGTGCCAGCAGCTTGCCGGGACAGGGGATGGCAGATACGCAGTATTTT.

The CDR3 bases are TGTGCCAGCAGTCCCCGGGGGGGTTATAGCAATCAGCCCCAGCATTTT. Protein: CASSPRGGYSNQPQHF. The chain combines TRBV27 with TRBJ1-5; D possibly corresponds to TRBD1 (5 bases). V lost 5 bases and J lost 0, with 14 bases in between. The CDR3 runs 16 residues. Germline assignment: CDR1 MNHEY and CDR2 SMNVEV (reference sequence).

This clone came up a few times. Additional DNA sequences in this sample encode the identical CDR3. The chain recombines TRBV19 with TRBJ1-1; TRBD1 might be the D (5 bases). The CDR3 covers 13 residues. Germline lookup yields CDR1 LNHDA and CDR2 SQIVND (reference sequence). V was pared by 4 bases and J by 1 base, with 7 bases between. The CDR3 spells CASSRGANTEAFF. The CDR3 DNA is TGTGCCAGTAGTAGGGGCGCGAACACTGAAGCTTTCTTT.

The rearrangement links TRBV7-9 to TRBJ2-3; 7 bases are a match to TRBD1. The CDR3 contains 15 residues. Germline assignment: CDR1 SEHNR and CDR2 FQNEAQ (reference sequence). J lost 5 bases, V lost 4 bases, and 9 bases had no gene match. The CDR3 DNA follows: TGTGCCAGCAGCTCCTACAGGGGCCGGGAAGATACGCAGTATTTT. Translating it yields CASSSYRGREDTQYF.

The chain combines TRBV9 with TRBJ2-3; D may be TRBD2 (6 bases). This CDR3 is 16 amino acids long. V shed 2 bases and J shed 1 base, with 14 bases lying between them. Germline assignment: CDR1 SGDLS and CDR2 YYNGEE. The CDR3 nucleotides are TGTGCCAGCAGCGTGAGAGGAGGGCTGGGCACAGATACGCAGTATTTT. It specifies CASSVRGGLGTDTQYF. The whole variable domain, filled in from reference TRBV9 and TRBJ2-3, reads DSGVTQTPKHLITATGQRVTLRCSPRSGDLSVYWYQQSLDQGLQFLIQYYNGEERAKGNILERFSAQQFPDLHSELNLSSLELGDSALYFCASSVRGGLGTDTQYFGPGTRLTVL.

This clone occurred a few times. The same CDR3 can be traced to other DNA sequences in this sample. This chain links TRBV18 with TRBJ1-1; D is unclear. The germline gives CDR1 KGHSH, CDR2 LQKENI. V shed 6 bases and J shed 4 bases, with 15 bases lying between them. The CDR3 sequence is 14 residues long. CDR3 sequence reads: CASSPTTGGTEAFF. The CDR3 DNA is TGTGCCAGCTCGCCTACTACTGGAGGCACTGAAGCTTTCTTT.

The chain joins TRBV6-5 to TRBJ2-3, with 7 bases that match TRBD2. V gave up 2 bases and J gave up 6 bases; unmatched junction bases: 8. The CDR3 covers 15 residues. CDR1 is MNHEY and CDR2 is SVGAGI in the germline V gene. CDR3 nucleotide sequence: TGTGCCAGCAGTTACAGGCCCTCCGGGGGGGATACGCAGTATTTT. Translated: CASSYRPSGGDTQYF.

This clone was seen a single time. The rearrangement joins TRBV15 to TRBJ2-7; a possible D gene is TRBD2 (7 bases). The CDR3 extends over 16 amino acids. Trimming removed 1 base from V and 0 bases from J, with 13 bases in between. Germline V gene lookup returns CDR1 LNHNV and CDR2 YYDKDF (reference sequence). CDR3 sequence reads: CATSRAGGANSYEQYF. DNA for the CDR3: TGTGCCACCAGCAGAGCTGGGGGGGCCAACTCCTACGAGCAGTACTTC. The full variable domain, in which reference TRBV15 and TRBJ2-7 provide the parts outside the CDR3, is DAMVIQNPRYQVTQFGKPVTLSCSQTLNHNVMYWYQQKSSQAPKLLFHYYDKDFNNEADTPDNFQSRRPNTSFCFLDIRSPGLGDTAMYLCATSRAGGANSYEQYFGPGTRLTVT.